The T cell receptor (beta chain) described here comes from a study of T cell repertoires in cytomegalovirus infection. Study context: It was recently identified HLA-C-restricted and well-studied HLA-B-restricted CMV epitopes that the study used. Matching HLA type and CMV infection were both indicated by public TCR beta signatures. Overall study findings and caveats: Within the response measured ex vivo, HLA-C-restricted CMV-specific TCR beta clonotypes were dominant.

TCRdb reprocessed the reads with MiXCR, giving one entry per CDR3 protein. Among approximately 990,000 distinct CDR3 sequences listed, about a third were seen once. Comments on this clonotype: Its antigen is unidentified.

The material sequenced was cultured CD8+ T cells from PBMCs, taken from culture after CMV antigen stimulation. This receptor was identified in a human donor in good health (CMV status not recorded). Some clones in this sample may be carry-over from other donors' samples.

In nucleotides, the CDR3 is TGTGCCAGTAGTATTGTGGGATACGGTCAGCCCCAGCATTTT. As protein: CASSIVGYGQPQHF. The chain is built from TRBV19 and TRBJ1-5; no definite D call. This CDR3 has 14 amino acids. Germline assignment: CDR1 LNHDA and CDR2 SQIVND (reference sequence). V was pared by 3 bases and J by 6 bases, with 12 bases between. The entire variable domain, with the rest obtained from reference TRBV19 and TRBJ1-5, is as follows: DGGITQSPKYLFRKEGQNVTLSCEQNLNHDAMYWYRQDPGQGLRLIYYSQIVNDFQKGDIAEGYSVSREKKESFPLTVTSAQKNPTAFYLCASSIVGYGQPQHFGDGTRLSIL.